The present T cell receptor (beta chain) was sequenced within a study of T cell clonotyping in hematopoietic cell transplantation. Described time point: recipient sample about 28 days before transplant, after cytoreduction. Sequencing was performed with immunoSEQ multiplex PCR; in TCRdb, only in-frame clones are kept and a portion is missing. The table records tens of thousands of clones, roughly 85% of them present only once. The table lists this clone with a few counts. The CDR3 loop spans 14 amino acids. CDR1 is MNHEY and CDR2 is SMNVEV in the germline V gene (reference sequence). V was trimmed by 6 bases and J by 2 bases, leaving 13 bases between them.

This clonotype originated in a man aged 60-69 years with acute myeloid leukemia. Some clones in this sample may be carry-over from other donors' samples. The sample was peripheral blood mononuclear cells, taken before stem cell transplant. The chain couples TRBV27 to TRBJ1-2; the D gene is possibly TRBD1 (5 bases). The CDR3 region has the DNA TGTGCCAGCAGCACTGGGCAGGGAAACTATGGCTACACCTTC. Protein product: CASSTGQGNYGYTF.